This is a list of T cell receptor beta chains from one sample in a study of blood T cell repertoires in COVID-19. Libraries were prepared by immunoSEQ multiplex PCR; TCRdb keeps only in-frame clonotypes and omits some of them. The table records more than 70,000 clones, about 89% of them present only once. Input material: peripheral blood. Receptor source: a man in his fifties with active or convalescent COVID-19. The CDR3 runs from the conserved cysteine through the conserved F or W. D genes are given only for firm matches. A clone size is listed for some rows: how often the clone was seen (once, few, many), or a class if it is expanded.

TRBJ2-3 NA TRBD2 TRBV30 CAASGGASFADTQYF TGTGCGGCCAGCGGGGGGGCCTCATTCGCAGATACGCAGTATTTT
TRBJ1-5 NA TRBD1 TRBV19 CAGSTGGGSNQPQHF TGTGCCGGATCAACAGGGGGCGGAAGCAATCAGCCCCAGCATTTT
TRBJ1-2 few NA TRBV6-1 CASSEGTDDGYTF TGTGCCAGCAGTGAAGGGACAGACGATGGCTACACCTTC
TRBJ1-1 NA NA TRBV15 CATSRDNGANTEAFF TGTGCCACCAGCAGAGATAATGGAGCGAACACTGAAGCTTTCTTT
TRBJ2-1 NA TRBD2 TRBV6-6 CASSLGLAGGRNEQFF TGTGCCAGCAGCCTAGGACTAGCGGGGGGACGGAATGAGCAGTTCTTC
TRBJ2-4 NA TRBD2 TRBV4-3 CASSQDLIRQAGGTVAKNIQYF TGCGCCAGCAGCCAAGATCTGATTCGACAAGCGGGGGGGACGGTCGCCAAAAACATTCAGTACTTC
TRBJ1-5 NA NA TRBV3-1/TRBV3-2 CASSQGQANQPQHF TGTGCCAGCAGCCAAGGTCAGGCCAATCAGCCCCAGCATTTT
TRBJ2-3 NA NA TRBV4-3 CASSQETGEATDTQYF TGCGCCAGCAGCCAAGAAACAGGGGAGGCCACAGATACGCAGTATTTT
TRBJ2-3 NA TRBD2 TRBV18 CASSPTTSGGQDTQYF TGTGCCAGCTCACCGACGACTAGCGGGGGGCAAGATACGCAGTATTTT
TRBJ2-1 NA TRBD2 TRBV28 CASTSTSREQFF TGTGCCAGCACCTCGACTAGCCGTGAGCAGTTCTTC
TRBJ2-7 NA NA TRBV5-6 CASSPRWRGEQYF TGTGCCAGCAGCCCCAGGTGGAGGGGCGAGCAGTACTTC
TRBJ1-1 NA NA TRBV11-2 CASSLDPGPNTEAFF TGTGCCAGCAGCTTAGATCCAGGGCCGAACACTGAAGCTTTCTTT
TRBJ1-3 NA TRBD1 TRBV6-5 CASSNTGVGNTIYF TGTGCCAGCAGTAACACAGGGGTTGGAAACACCATATATTTT
TRBJ1-1 NA TRBD1 TRBV10-3 CAISDRGYTEAFF TGTGCCATCAGCGACAGGGGGTACACTGAAGCTTTCTTT
TRBJ2-1 few TRBD1 TRBV14 CASSHGQGVDNEQFF TGTGCCAGCAGTCACGGACAGGGGGTGGACAATGAGCAGTTCTTC
TRBJ2-3 NA NA TRBV28 CASSRQTDTQYF TGTGCCAGCAGCAGACAGACAGATACGCAGTATTTT
TRBJ1-3 NA NA TRBV21-1 CASSKGATAKGNTIYF TGTGCCAGCAGCAAAGGGGCCACAGCTAAAGGAAACACCATATATTTT
TRBJ2-1 NA NA TRBV19 CASSIGLASYNEQFF TGTGCCAGTAGTATAGGCCTAGCCTCCTACAATGAGCAGTTCTTC
TRBJ1-4 NA TRBD1 TRBV29-1 CSGGGTGGEKLFF TGCAGCGGAGGGGGGACAGGGGGTGAAAAACTGTTTTTT
TRBJ1-2 NA NA TRBV7-2 CASSYGQSAYGYTF TGTGCCAGCAGCTACGGACAGTCTGCCTATGGCTACACCTTC